This TCR beta chain was captured by sequencing in a study of breast tumors, draining lymph nodes, adjacent tissues. This clonotype was found many times. What it recognizes is unknown. Samples came from axillary lymph nodes draining the breast cancer. Study results and caveats: Findings are consistent with lymph node origin and intratumoral expansion of most tumor T cells. Data only fit, rather than demonstrated, lymph node origin of most tumor T cells. Tumors had less TCR diversity than lymph nodes, more than nontumor tissue. Luminal-like breast cancer showed significantly greater tumor-nontumor repertoire similarity than basal-like breast cancer did.

Germline CDR1 reads SGHTA; CDR2 reads FQGNSA. The CDR3 has 13 amino acids. Trimming removed 5 bases from V and 5 bases from J, with 13 bases in between. A single record per CDR3 protein comes from TCRdb applying MiXCR to the multiplex PCR reads. The sample shows about 180,000 distinct CDR3 sequences, about 33% of them seen only once. V and J are TRBV7-2 and TRBJ2-7; D may correspond to TRBD1 or TRBD2 (5 bases each). The sequenced sample was axillary lymph node tissue. This clonotype originated in a female donor with breast cancer. Some clones in this sample may be carry-over from other donors' samples. The CDR3 loop reads CASSPGTGDEQYF. In nucleotides, the CDR3 is TGTGCCAGCAGCCCGGGGACGGGCGACGAGCAGTACTTC.